The T cell receptor beta chain under discussion was sequenced for a study of cytomegalovirus exposure and HLA in healthy donors. The PCR made use of 60 Vbeta and 13 Jbeta primers. The data were produced by immunoSEQ multiplex PCR, yet TCRdb's version contains in-frame clones alone and is incomplete. Altogether about 120,000 clones are present, 75% to 85% being singletons, with the ten largest covering around 2%. Study-wide points: According to a later analysis, most TCR beta chains associated with CMV appeared HLA-restricted. What TCR beta sequences reportedly achieved was accurate prediction of HLA-A and HLA-B alleles in most subjects. The study found most TCR sequences rare, yet found some public TCRs in many donors.

The CDR3 is made up of 14 amino acids. V was clipped by 0 bases and J by 7 bases, with 13 bases between them. Germline V gives CDR1 SGDLS, CDR2 YYNGEE. Concerning this clone itself: Its antigen is currently unknown.

The receptor comes from a man aged 35 to 55 in good health and CMV-seronegative. Input material: PBMCs. V gene TRBV9 combines with J gene TRBJ1-2; the D gene is possibly TRBD1 (5 bases). CDR3 sequence reads: CASSVGGFGFGYTF. The CDR3 DNA reads as TGTGCCAGCAGCGTAGGGGGCTTTGGGTTTGGCTACACCTTC. The variable domain in full, with the rest retrieved from reference TRBV9 and TRBJ1-2, is DSGVTQTPKHLITATGQRVTLRCSPRSGDLSVYWYQQSLDQGLQFLIQYYNGEERAKGNILERFSAQQFPDLHSELNLSSLELGDSALYFCASSVGGFGFGYTFGSGTRLTVV.